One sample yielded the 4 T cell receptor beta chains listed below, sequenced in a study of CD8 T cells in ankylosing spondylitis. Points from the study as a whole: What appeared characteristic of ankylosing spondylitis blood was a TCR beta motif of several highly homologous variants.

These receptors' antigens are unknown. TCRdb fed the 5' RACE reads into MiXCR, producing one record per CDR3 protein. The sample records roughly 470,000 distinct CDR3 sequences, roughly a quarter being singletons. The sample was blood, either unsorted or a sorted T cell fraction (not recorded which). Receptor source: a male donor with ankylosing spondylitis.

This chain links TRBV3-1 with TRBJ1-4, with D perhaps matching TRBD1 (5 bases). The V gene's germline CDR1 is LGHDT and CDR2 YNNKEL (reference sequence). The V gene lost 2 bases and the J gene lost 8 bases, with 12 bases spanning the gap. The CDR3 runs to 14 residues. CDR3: CASSQFSGEEKLFF. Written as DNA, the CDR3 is TGTGCCAGCAGCCAATTTTCGGGGGAGGAAAAACTGTTTTTT.

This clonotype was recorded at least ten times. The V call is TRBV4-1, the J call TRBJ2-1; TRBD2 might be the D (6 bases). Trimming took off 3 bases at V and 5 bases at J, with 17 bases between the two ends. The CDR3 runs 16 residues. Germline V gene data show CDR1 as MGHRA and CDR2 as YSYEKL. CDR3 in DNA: TGCGCCAGCAGCCACCCGGGGGTAGCTCTCAACAATGAGCAGTTCTTC. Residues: CASSHPGVALNNEQFF.

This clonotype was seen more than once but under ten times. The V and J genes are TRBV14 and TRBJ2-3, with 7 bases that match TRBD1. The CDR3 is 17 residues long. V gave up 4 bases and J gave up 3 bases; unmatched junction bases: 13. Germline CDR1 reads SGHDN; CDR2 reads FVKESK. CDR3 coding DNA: TGTGCCAGCAGCCGCGTAGCTGGGACAGTAGGAACAGATACGCAGTATTTT. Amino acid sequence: CASSRVAGTVGTDTQYF.

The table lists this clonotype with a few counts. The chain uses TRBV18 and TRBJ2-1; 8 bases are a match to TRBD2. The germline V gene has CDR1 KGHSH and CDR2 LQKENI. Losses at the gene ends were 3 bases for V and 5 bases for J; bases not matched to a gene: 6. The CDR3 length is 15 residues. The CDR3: CASSPTSGAHNEQFF. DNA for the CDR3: TGTGCCAGCTCACCCACTAGCGGAGCCCACAATGAGCAGTTCTTC.